This is a list of T cell receptor beta chains from one sample in a study of OX40 agonist ivuxolimab in advanced cancers. Clones were read by immunoSEQ multiplex PCR, and TCRdb kept only the in-frame ones, dropping some. The table lists around 58,000 clones, around nine tenths of them singletons. The sample here was CD4+ or CD8+ T cells sorted from blood, taken in a trial of the OX40 agonist ivuxolimab. These receptors were obtained from an adult with an advanced solid tumor such as melanoma, head and neck, liver or kidney cancer. Both conserved end residues are part of each CDR3. D genes are given only for firm matches.

TRBJ1-5,TRBV6-5,.,CASSRTLGQPQHF
TRBJ1-1,TRBV7-2,.,CASSPGGASTEAFF
TRBJ2-5,TRBV5-1,TRBD1,CASSPPAGQGARRETQYF
TRBJ2-7,TRBV5-5,TRBD1,CASSWTGVRYEQYF
TRBJ2-1,TRBV12-2,.,CASRAPGQAYNEQFF
TRBJ2-5,TRBV27,.,CASSLFTGQETQYF
TRBJ2-5,TRBV30,TRBD2,CAYLREGRSETQYF
TRBJ2-7,TRBV29-1,TRBD2,CSVWGLAGGSYEQYF
TRBJ2-3,TRBV9,.,CASSFRTTDTQYF
TRBJ2-1,TRBV7-9,TRBD2,CASSLAGPTYNEQFF
TRBJ2-3,TRBV7-2,.,CASSFQTGDRPYF
TRBJ1-6,TRBV28,.,CASSSGSPLHF
TRBJ1-1,TRBV18,TRBD1,CASSPPGQGLVAEAFF
TRBJ1-2,TRBV11-2,TRBD1,CASSLALGRGNYGYTF
TRBJ2-7,TRBV27,TRBD2,CASSSSGAGKRWEQYF
TRBJ2-2,TRBV19,.,CASRPLGLHTGELFF
TRBJ1-5,TRBV2,.,CASSEGPIRNQPQHF
TRBJ1-4,TRBV7-9,.,CASSPTPTNEKLFF
TRBJ2-1,TRBV7-3,.,CASSLLPGGNEQFF
TRBJ2-4,TRBV28,TRBD2,CASSAAGGSKNIQYF
TRBJ2-4,TRBV6-5,.,CASSPVRAKNIQYF
TRBJ2-2,TRBV18,.,CASSPPGGQNTGELFF
TRBJ2-7,TRBV7-2,.,CASSSYGSSYEQYF
TRBJ2-1,TRBV11-1,.,CASSWVQGNEQFF
TRBJ2-3,TRBV28,TRBD2,CASSPRLAGGPSPQYF
TRBJ2-3,TRBV5-1,.,CASKRTLADGDTQYF
TRBJ1-5,TRBV7-2,.,CASSLTVNQPQHF
TRBJ1-1,TRBV5-6,.,CASSAYITEAFF
TRBJ2-1,TRBV29-1,.,CSVVRTVSYNEQFF
TRBJ1-2,TRBV6-6,.,CASTDGGSGANYGYTF
TRBJ1-2,TRBV28,.,CASSGTGKSYTF
.,TRBV28,.,CASRSPGRLAYEQYF
TRBJ1-1,TRBV6-1,.,CASIQRTGGTEAFF
TRBJ1-1,TRBV7-8,.,CASSLADGGGTEAFF
TRBJ1-1,TRBV27,.,CASSLTKNTEAFF
TRBJ1-2,TRBV7-2,TRBD1,CASRAEGQGAFGYTF
TRBJ1-3,TRBV29-1,TRBD1,CSVGWGQGASGNTIYF
TRBJ2-1,TRBV4-2,TRBD2,CASSPGSGGSINEQFF
TRBJ1-2,TRBV30,TRBD1,CAWSGTGGYGYTF
TRBJ2-7,TRBV2,.,CASSEAWGTLEYF
TRBJ2-5,TRBV5-1,TRBD1,CASSPNSQGAGETQYF
TRBJ1-3,TRBV6-1,.,CASSRTVSGNTIYF
TRBJ2-2,TRBV27,.,CASSLFYAGELFF
TRBJ2-7,TRBV28,.,CASSLSGPVFATYEQYF
TRBJ1-5,TRBV19,TRBD1,CASSIGQGPQPQHF
TRBJ2-7,TRBV5-4,.,CASSGRGTYEQYF
TRBJ1-5,TRBV6-1,TRBD1,CASSEQGANQPQHF
TRBJ1-1,TRBV10-1,.,CASSPGGLNTEAFF
TRBJ2-1,TRBV9,.,CASSVVGGRSYNEQFF
TRBJ2-1,TRBV7-6,TRBD2,CASSHSGLASNEQFF
TRBJ2-1,TRBV10-3,TRBD1,CAIMPGQVTNEQFF
TRBJ2-3,TRBV11-2,.,CASSPGDTQYF
TRBJ2-3,TRBV18,.,CASSPDTDTQYF
TRBJ2-3,TRBV4-2,TRBD2,CASSQGASGRAVDTQYF
TRBJ2-3,TRBV5-1,.,CASARASDTQYF
TRBJ2-6,TRBV1,.,CTSSPQSLCRANVLTF
TRBJ2-1,TRBV7-2,TRBD2,CASSLRGGTNEQFF
TRBJ2-1,TRBV21-1,.,CASSLLTGGVHNEQFF
TRBJ2-7,TRBV7-6,TRBD1,CASSLADRGYEQYF
TRBJ1-5,TRBV19,.,CASSLGGGRYQPQHF